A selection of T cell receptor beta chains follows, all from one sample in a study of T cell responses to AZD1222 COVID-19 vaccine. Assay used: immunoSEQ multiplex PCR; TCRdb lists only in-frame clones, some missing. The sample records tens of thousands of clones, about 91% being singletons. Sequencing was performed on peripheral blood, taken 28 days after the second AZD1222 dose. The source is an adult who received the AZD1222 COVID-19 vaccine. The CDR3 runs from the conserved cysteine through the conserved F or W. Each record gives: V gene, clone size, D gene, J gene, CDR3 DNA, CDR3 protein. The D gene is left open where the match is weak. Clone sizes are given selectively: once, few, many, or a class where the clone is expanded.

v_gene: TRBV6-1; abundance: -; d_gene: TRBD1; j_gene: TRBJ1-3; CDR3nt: TGTGCCAGCAGTGAATCCGGGGCAGGGGGTGGAAACACCATATATTTT; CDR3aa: CASSESGAGGGNTIYF
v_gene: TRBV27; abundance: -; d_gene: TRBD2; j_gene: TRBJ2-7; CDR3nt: TGTGCCAGCAGCACAGGACTAGCGGGAGTCGAGCAGTACTTC; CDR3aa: CASSTGLAGVEQYF
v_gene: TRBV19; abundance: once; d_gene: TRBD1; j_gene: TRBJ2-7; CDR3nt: TGTGCCAGTAGCCTTCCGGGACAGGGGGCCCACGAGCAGTACTTC; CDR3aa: CASSLPGQGAHEQYF
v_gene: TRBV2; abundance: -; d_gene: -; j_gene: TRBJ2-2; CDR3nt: TGTGCCAGCAGACAAGAGGGAGGAGGCACCGGGGAGCTGTTTTTT; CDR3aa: CASRQEGGGTGELFF
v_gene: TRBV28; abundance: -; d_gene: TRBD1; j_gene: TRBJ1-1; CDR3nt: TGTGCCAGCAGCCTAGGACAGGGCACTGAAGCTTTCTTT; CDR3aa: CASSLGQGTEAFF
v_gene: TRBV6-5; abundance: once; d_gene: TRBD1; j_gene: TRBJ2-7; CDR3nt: TGTGCCAGCAGTTTCGAGGGGGCGCGCTACGAGCAGTACTTC; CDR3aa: CASSFEGARYEQYF
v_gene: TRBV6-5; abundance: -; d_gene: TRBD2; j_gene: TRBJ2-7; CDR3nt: TGTGCCAGCAGTTCTAGCGGGAGACTGTACGAGCAGTACTTC; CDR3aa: CASSSSGRLYEQYF
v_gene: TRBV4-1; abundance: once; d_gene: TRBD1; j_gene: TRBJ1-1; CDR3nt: TGCGCCAGCAGCCCATTTAGGGACAGCAACACTGAAGCTTTCTTT; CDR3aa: CASSPFRDSNTEAFF
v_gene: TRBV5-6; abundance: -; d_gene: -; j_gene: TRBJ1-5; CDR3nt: TGTGCCAGCAGCTTGGGGCGGGGAGATCAGCCCCAGCATTTT; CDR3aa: CASSLGRGDQPQHF
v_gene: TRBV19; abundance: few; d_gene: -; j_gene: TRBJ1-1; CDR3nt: TGTGCCACCCAGGCCGGTGGCACTGAAGCTTTCTTT; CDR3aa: CATQAGGTEAFF
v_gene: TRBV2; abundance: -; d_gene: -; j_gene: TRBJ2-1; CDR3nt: TGTGCCAGCAGTGAGAGGGGGGGCCACAACAATGAGCAGTTCTTC; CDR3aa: CASSERGGHNNEQFF
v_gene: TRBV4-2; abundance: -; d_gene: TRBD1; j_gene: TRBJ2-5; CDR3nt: TGTGCCAGCAGCCAAGATCCTCTGGGACAGGGGGCTGAGACCCAGTACTTC; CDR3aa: CASSQDPLGQGAETQYF
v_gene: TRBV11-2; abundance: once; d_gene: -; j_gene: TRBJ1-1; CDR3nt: TGTGCCAGCAGCTATCGGTCGGGGGCTGAAGCTTTCTTT; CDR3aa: CASSYRSGAEAFF
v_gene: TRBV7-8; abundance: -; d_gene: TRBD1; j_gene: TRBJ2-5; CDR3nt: TGTGCCAGCAGCTTATCCTATTCACAGGGGGGCGAGACCCAGTACTTC; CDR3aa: CASSLSYSQGGETQYF
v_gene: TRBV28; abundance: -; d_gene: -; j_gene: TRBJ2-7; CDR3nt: TGTGCCAGCAGTTTCGGCTCCCCCCAGCCCTACGAGCAGTACTTC; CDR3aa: CASSFGSPQPYEQYF
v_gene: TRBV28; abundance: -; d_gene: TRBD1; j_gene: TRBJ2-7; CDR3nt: TGTGCCAGCACTGCGGCGAGACAGGGGGGTTCTAGGCAGTACTTC; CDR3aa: CASTAARQGGSRQYF
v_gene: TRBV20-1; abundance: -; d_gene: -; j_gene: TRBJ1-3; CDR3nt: TGCAGTGCTAGTCGGGGGGGCAGCTCTGGAAACACCATATATTTT; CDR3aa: CSASRGGSSGNTIYF
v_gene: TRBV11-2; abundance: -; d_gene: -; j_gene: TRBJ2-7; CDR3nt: TGTGCCAGCAGCTTAGTCATTACAGGTCACGAGCAGTACTTC; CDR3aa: CASSLVITGHEQYF
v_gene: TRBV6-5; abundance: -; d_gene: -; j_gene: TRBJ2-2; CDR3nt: TGTGCCAGCACCCAAGCGCACAGGACCGGGGAGCTGTTTTTT; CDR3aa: CASTQAHRTGELFF
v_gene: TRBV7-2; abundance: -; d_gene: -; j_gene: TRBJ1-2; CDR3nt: TGTGCCAGCAGCTTAGGTAGTCGGGGTGGAGACGTTGAAGGCTACACCTTC; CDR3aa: CASSLGSRGGDVEGYTF
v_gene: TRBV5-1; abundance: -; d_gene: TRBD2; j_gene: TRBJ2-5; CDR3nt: TGCGCCAGCAGCTTCCGTACTAGCGGGGGGAACCAAGAGACCCAGTACTTC; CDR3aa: CASSFRTSGGNQETQYF
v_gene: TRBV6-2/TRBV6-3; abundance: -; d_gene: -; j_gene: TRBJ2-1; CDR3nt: TGTGCCAGCAGTCGAACGAGGACGGAATACAATGAGCAGTTCTTC; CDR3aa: CASSRTRTEYNEQFF
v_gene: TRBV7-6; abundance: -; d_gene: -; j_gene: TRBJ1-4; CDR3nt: TGTGCCAGCAGCTTAGTAACCCACGAAAAACTGTTTTTT; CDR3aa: CASSLVTHEKLFF
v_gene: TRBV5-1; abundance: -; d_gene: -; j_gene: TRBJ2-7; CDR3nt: TGCGCCAGCAGCTTGTCCGATTACTCCTACGAGCAGTACTTC; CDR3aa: CASSLSDYSYEQYF
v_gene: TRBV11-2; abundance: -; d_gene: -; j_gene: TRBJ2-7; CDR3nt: TGTGCCAGCAGCTTAGATCTCGGTGGGAACTCCTACGAGCAGTACTTC; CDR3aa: CASSLDLGGNSYEQYF
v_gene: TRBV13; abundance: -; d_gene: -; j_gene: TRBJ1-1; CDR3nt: TGTGCCAGCAGCTCCCACAAGGAAAGGTTGGGGGGTGAAGCTTTCTTT; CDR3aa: CASSSHKERLGGEAFF
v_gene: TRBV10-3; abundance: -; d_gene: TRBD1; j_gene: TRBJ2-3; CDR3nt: TGTGCCATCAGTGAGAGGAACAGGGGCACTAGCACAGATACGCAGTATTTT; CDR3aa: CAISERNRGTSTDTQYF
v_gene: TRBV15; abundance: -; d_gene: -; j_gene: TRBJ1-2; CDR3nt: TGTGCCACCAGCAGGGCCGGAGCCGCTAACTATGGCTACACCTTC; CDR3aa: CATSRAGAANYGYTF
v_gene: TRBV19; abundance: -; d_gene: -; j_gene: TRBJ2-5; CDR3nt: TGTGCCAGTACCCGGCTGCGGGGCAGAGAGACCCAGTACTTC; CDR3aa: CASTRLRGRETQYF
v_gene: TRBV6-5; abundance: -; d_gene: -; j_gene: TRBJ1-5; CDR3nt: TGTGCCAGCAGTTACTCAGGGGGGGGGCCCCAGCATTTT; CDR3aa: CASSYSGGGPQHF
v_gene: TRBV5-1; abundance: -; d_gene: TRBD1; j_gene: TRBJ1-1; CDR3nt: TGCGCCAGCAGCTCCACAGGGGGCGCGGGCACTGAAGCTTTCTTT; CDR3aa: CASSSTGGAGTEAFF
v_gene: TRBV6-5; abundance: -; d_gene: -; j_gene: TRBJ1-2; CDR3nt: TGTGCCAGCAGTTACTCTCCAGGGTTCTATGGCTACACCTTC; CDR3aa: CASSYSPGFYGYTF
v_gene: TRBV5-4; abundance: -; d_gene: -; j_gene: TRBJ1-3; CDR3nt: TGTGCCAGCAGCTCCCCCCCCGGAAACACCATATATTTT; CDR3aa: CASSSPPGNTIYF
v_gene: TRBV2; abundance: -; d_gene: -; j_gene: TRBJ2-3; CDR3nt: TGTGCCAGCACCATTGGGGCGGGGAGCCCCACAGATACGCAGTATTTT; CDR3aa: CASTIGAGSPTDTQYF
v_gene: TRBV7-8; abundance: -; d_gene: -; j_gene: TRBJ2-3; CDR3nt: TGTGCCAGCAGCTCCGGGGACGGGCCCCGCACAGATACGCAGTATTTT; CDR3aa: CASSSGDGPRTDTQYF
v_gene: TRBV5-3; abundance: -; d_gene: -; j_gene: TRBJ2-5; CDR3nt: TGTGCCAGACGCAATAGCCCCTCCCTCCAAGAGACCCAGTACTTC; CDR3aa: CARRNSPSLQETQYF
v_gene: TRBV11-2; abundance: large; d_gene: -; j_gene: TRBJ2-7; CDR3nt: TGTGCCAGCAGCTTAGCATTCCCGGGGGTCCACGAGCAGTACTTC; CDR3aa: CASSLAFPGVHEQYF
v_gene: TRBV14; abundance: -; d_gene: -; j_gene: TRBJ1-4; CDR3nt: TGTGCCAGCAGCCAAGGGATCGCAGGGGAATTGGAAAAACTGTTTTTT; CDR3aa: CASSQGIAGELEKLFF
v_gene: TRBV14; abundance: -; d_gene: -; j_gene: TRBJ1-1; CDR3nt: TGTGCCAGCAGCCAAACCAGGTTTCAAGCTTTCTTT; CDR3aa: CASSQTRFQAFF
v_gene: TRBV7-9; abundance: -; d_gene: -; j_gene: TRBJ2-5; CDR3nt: TGTGCCAGCAGCTTAGAAGTGACTCAAGAGACCCAGTACTTC; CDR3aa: CASSLEVTQETQYF
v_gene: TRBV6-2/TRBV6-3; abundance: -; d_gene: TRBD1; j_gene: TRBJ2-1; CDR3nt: TGTGCCAGCAGTTCTCACCGACAGGGGGCCTACAATGAGCAGTTCTTC; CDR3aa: CASSSHRQGAYNEQFF
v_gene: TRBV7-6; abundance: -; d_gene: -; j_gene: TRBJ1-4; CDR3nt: TGTGCCAGCAGCTTACGAGGGAAGGGTTCAACTAATGAAAAACTGTTTTTT; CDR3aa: CASSLRGKGSTNEKLFF
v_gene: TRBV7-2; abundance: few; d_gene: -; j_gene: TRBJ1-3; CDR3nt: TGTGCCAGCAGCCGCGACGGGTACTCTGGAAACACCATATATTTT; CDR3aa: CASSRDGYSGNTIYF
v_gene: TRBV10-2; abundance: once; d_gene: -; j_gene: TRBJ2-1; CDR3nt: TGCGCCAGCAGACCACCAGGGGGGCGGTCTGAGCAGTTCTTC; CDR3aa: CASRPPGGRSEQFF
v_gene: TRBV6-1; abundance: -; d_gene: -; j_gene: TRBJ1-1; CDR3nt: TGTGCCAGCAGTGAAGCCGGGGTTGGGGGCACTGAAGCTTTCTTT; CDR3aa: CASSEAGVGGTEAFF
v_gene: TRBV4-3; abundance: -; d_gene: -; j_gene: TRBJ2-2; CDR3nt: TGCGCCAGCAGTCCTAGGATCGGCCCCGGGGAGCTGTTTTTT; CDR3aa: CASSPRIGPGELFF
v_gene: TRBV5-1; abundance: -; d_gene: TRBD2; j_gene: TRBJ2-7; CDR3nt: TGCGCCAGCAGCTTGGGGTCTGGGACTACCCACTCCTACGAGCAGTACTTC; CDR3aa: CASSLGSGTTHSYEQYF
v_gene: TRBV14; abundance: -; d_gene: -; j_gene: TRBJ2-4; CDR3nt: TGTGCCAGCAGCATACAGGGAACGTACATTCAGTACTTC; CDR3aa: CASSIQGTYIQYF
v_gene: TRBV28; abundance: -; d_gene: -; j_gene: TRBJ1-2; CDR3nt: TGTGCCAGCAGTTTAATCCGGAGTCGGCTGGGAGCTAACTATGGCTACACCTTC; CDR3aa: CASSLIRSRLGANYGYTF
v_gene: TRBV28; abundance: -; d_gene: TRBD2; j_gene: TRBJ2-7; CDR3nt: TGTGCCAGCCAACTAGCGGGAGTTAACGAGCAGTACTTC; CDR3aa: CASQLAGVNEQYF
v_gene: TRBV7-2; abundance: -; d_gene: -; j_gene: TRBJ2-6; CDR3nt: TGTGCCAGCGAGAGAGCTGGGGCCAACGTCCTGACTTTC; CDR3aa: CASERAGANVLTF
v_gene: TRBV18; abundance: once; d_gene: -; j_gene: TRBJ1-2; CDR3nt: TGTGCCAGCTCACCTCTGACAACAACCCCCCGGGGAGGCTATGGCTACACCTTC; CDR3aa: CASSPLTTTPRGGYGYTF
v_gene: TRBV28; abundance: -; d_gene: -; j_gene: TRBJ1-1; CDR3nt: TGTGCCAGCAGTTTCGGACAGACGAACACTGAAGCTTTCTTT; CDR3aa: CASSFGQTNTEAFF
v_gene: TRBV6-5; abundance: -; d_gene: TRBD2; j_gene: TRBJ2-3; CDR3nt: TGTGCCAGCAGTTACGAGGGAGGGCTTGATACGCAGTATTTT; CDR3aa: CASSYEGGLDTQYF
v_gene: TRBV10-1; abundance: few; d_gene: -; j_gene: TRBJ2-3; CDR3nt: TGCGCCAGCTCCTCTCACGGAAGCACAGATACGCAGTATTTT; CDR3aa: CASSSHGSTDTQYF
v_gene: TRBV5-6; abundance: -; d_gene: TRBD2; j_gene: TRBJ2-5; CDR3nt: TGTGCCAGCAGCTTGGCTAGCGGGAGGAGAGAGACCCAGTACTTC; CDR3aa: CASSLASGRRETQYF
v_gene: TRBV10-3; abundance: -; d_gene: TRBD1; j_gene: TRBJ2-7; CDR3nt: TGTGCCATCAGTGCAAGACAGGGCCCCGCCAGCTCCTACGAGCAGTACTTC; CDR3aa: CAISARQGPASSYEQYF
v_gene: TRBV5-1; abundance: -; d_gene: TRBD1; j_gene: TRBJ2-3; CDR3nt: TGCGCCAGCAGTTCGGGACAGTTCACAGATACGCAGTATTTT; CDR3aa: CASSSGQFTDTQYF